Listed below are T cell receptor beta chains from one sample, sequenced in a study of a mutant IDH1 vaccine in newly diagnosed glioma. Clones were sequenced by immunoSEQ multiplex PCR, and TCRdb holds only the in-frame ones, with some missing. The profile shows around 84,000 clones, approximately 78% of them singletons. The antigens of these receptors remain unknown. This specimen consisted of PBMCs, obtained from a glioma patient whose treatment included an IDH1 peptide vaccine. Every receptor here comes from a man aged 40-55 years with glioma. Both conserved end residues are part of each CDR3. A D gene is named only where the DNA matches it firmly. Clone size is shown for a subset of rows, as once, few, many or a class of expanded clone.

v_gene,d_gene,j_gene,abundance,CDR3nt,CDR3aa
TRBV30,.,TRBJ1-5,.,TGTGCCTGGAGTGGTGGGGGCAATCAGCCCCAGCATTTT,CAWSGGGNQPQHF
TRBV9,.,TRBJ1-2,.,TGTGCCAGCAGCACGGACGGTAACTATGGCTACACCTTC,CASSTDGNYGYTF
TRBV27,TRBD2,TRBJ2-1,.,TGTGCCAGCAGTTTTCCGGGACTAGGGACGAATGAGCAGTTCTTC,CASSFPGLGTNEQFF
TRBV4-1,.,TRBJ2-1,.,TGCGCCAGCAGCCAAGCGAGGTTGGGGCTAACCTACAATGAGCAGTTCTTC,CASSQARLGLTYNEQFF
TRBV27,TRBD2,TRBJ2-3,.,TGTGCCAGCAGTTTGTCGTCTAGCGGGGGATTAGATACGCAGTATTTT,CASSLSSSGGLDTQYF
TRBV15,.,TRBJ2-7,.,TGTGCCACCAGCAGAGGGGACGAGCAGTACTTC,CATSRGDEQYF
TRBV5-1,.,TRBJ2-7,.,TGCGCCAGCAGCTTGGCAATTTTCGGCGTGGGCTCCTACGAGCAGTACTTC,CASSLAIFGVGSYEQYF
TRBV5-4,.,TRBJ2-2,.,TGTGCCAGCAGCTTCGCTGGGGGCCGAAACACCGGGGAGCTGTTTTTT,CASSFAGGRNTGELFF
TRBV4-1,TRBD2,TRBJ2-3,.,TGCGCCAGCAGCCCGTACCTGACTAGCGGGGCGTCCGCGGATACGCAGTATTTT,CASSPYLTSGASADTQYF
TRBV6-6,.,TRBJ2-2,.,TGTGCCAGCAGCTCCCAAGTGAACACCGGGGAGCTGTTTTTT,CASSSQVNTGELFF
TRBV6-4,.,TRBJ1-5,few,TGTGCCAGCAGTAAGGAGGAGGGCAATCAGCCCCAGCATTTT,CASSKEEGNQPQHF
TRBV6-6,TRBD2,TRBJ2-5,.,TGTGCCAGCAGCCCACGACTGGGGGGGCAAGAGACCCAGTACTTC,CASSPRLGGQETQYF
TRBV28,TRBD1,TRBJ1-2,.,TGTGCCAGCAGTGCAATCGACAGGGGTAACTATGGCTACACCTTC,CASSAIDRGNYGYTF
TRBV4-1,.,TRBJ2-4,.,TGCGCCAGCAGCCGATTGGCCTTAGCCAAAAACATTCAGTACTTC,CASSRLALAKNIQYF
TRBV7-9,.,TRBJ1-4,.,TGTGCCAGCAGCTTAGAAGGGGACGTATTGGATGAAAAACTGTTTTTT,CASSLEGDVLDEKLFF
TRBV10-3,TRBD2,TRBJ2-3,.,TGTGCCATCAGTACCCCATTAGCGGGAGGGAGAGATACGCAGTATTTT,CAISTPLAGGRDTQYF
TRBV5-6,.,TRBJ2-3,.,TGTGCCAGCAGCTTGGCCGGGCGGGGCACAGATACGCAGTATTTT,CASSLAGRGTDTQYF
TRBV9,TRBD2,TRBJ2-7,.,TGTGCCAGCAGCGCTACGCCGGGACTAGCGGTCGAGCAGTACTTC,CASSATPGLAVEQYF
TRBV21-1,.,TRBJ2-4,.,TGTGCCAGCAGCAAGCCGGGAGAGCGATCTAAACTAGCCAAAAACATTCAGTACTTC,CASSKPGERSKLAKNIQYF
TRBV19,TRBD1,TRBJ2-5,.,TGTGCCAGTAGTCCAGCGGACAGGGGCAGGGAGACCCAGTACTTC,CASSPADRGRETQYF
TRBV6-5,TRBD2,TRBJ2-5,.,TGTGCCAGCAGTCCTACTAGCGGCGTACAAGAGACCCAGTACTTC,CASSPTSGVQETQYF
TRBV6-5,.,TRBJ1-1,few,TGTGCCAGCAGTTACGACAGCATGAACACTGAAGCTTTCTTT,CASSYDSMNTEAFF
TRBV19,TRBD1,TRBJ2-5,.,TGTGCCAGTAGTAAGGACAGGGTGGGGGAGACCCAGTACTTC,CASSKDRVGETQYF
TRBV6-5,.,TRBJ2-7,.,TGTGCCAGCAGAGAGGGGTTGGGACAGTACTTC,CASREGLGQYF
TRBV7-2,.,TRBJ2-2,.,TGTGCCAGCAGTCGGACGGGTGCGGGCACCGGGGAGCTGTTTTTT,CASSRTGAGTGELFF
TRBV7-2,.,TRBJ2-3,few,TGTGCCAGCAGCTTAGAGTATGGGGTCCAGGAGGTGACAGATACGCAGTATTTT,CASSLEYGVQEVTDTQYF
TRBV5-4,TRBD1,TRBJ2-1,once,TGTGCCAGCAGCTTGGATCTAGGGGGCCAGGATGAGCAGTTCTTC,CASSLDLGGQDEQFF
TRBV29-1,.,TRBJ1-6,.,TGCAGCGTGGGACACAATTCACCCCTCCACTTT,CSVGHNSPLHF
TRBV19,.,TRBJ1-5,.,TGTGCCAGCGGGGGAAGGGACCCCCATCAGCCCCAGCATTTT,CASGGRDPHQPQHF
TRBV6-6,TRBD2,TRBJ2-7,.,TGTGCCACGGGACTAGCGGGAGTAGAGTTAAACGAGCAGTACTTC,CATGLAGVELNEQYF
TRBV12-5,TRBD1,TRBJ2-1,.,TGTGCTAGTGGTCCTCGACAGGGAAACGTTATCCATGAGCAGTTCTTC,CASGPRQGNVIHEQFF
TRBV19,TRBD2,TRBJ2-7,.,TGTGCCAGTAGTACCCGGTTAGCGATAGCGGGGGACCCCTACGAGCAGTACTTC,CASSTRLAIAGDPYEQYF
TRBV7-9,.,TRBJ1-2,.,TGTGCCAGCAGCTTACCAGCAGGGTATCGGGGCTACACCTTC,CASSLPAGYRGYTF
TRBV29-1,TRBD1,TRBJ1-2,.,TGCAGCGTTGAAACCCCAGGGGGTAATGGCTACACCTTC,CSVETPGGNGYTF
TRBV6-5,.,TRBJ2-3,once,TGTGCCAGCAGTTCACTCGGGCCTGTCGGGACAGATACGCAGTATTTT,CASSSLGPVGTDTQYF
TRBV18,TRBD1,TRBJ1-4,.,TGTGCCAGCTCACCACGGACAGGGGACGAGAGTGAAAAACTGTTTTTT,CASSPRTGDESEKLFF
TRBV2,TRBD2,TRBJ2-1,.,TGTGCCAGCAGTGTCCCAGCGGGGGGGTTAAGCTCCTACAATGAGCAGTTCTTC,CASSVPAGGLSSYNEQFF
TRBV6-6,.,TRBJ2-1,.,TGTGCCAGCAGACTCCAATTCCACTACAATGAGCAGTTCTTC,CASRLQFHYNEQFF
TRBV9,TRBD1,TRBJ2-2,.,TGTGCCAGCAGCGACAGGGGGTCGAACACCGGGGAGCTGTTTTTT,CASSDRGSNTGELFF
TRBV7-2,.,TRBJ2-7,.,TGTGCCAGCAGCTTAGCGGCGCCGACCTCCTACGAGCAGTACTTC,CASSLAAPTSYEQYF
TRBV7-6,.,TRBJ2-5,.,TGTGCCTCCGGACGGGACTCCATCGGGGAGACCCAGTACTTC,CASGRDSIGETQYF
TRBV28,.,TRBJ2-7,.,TGTGCCAGCAGCGGCAGGGTCGGCGAGCAGTACTTC,CASSGRVGEQYF